This is a list of T cell receptor beta chains from one sample in a study of CD8+ T cells in alopecia areata. Profiled with immunoSEQ multiplex PCR; TCRdb holds only in-frame clones, not every one. The sample consists of hundreds of thousands of clones, about three fifths of them appearing once. The sample consisted of CD4+ T cells sorted from blood, taken between weeks 51 and 54, from a patient treated with tofacitinib. Receptor source: a human donor with alopecia areata. CDR3s leave out the opening cysteine and the closing phenylalanine or tryptophan. The order of the fields is V gene, CDR3 length, J gene, CDR3 protein.

TRBV14	11	TRBJ1-1	ASSQDWVTEAF
TRBV27	14	TRBJ1-6	ASSFQSRQAGSPLH
TRBV4-1	13	TRBJ2-7	ASSPIGQGKNEQY
TRBV7-8	13	TRBJ2-5	ASSLGLARQETQY
TRBV6-6	8	TRBJ1-1	ATARVEAF
TRBV29-1	10	TRBJ2-1	SVESGLNEQF
TRBV5-5	12	TRBJ2-5	ASSLVGRQETQY
TRBV7-2	11	TRBJ1-2	ASSFRDSMGYT
TRBV7-9	11	TRBJ1-5	ASRATENQPQH
TRBV7-2	14	TRBJ1-1	ASSLFYRSKNTEAF
TRBV6-5	13	TRBJ2-2	ASRPQGAVTGELF
TRBV4-1	13	TRBJ1-6	ASSQGVTVNSPLH
TRBV30	11	TRBJ2-5	AWSSGWEETQY
TRBV4-1	14	TRBJ2-3	ASSPRLASGTDTQY
TRBV19	14	TRBJ1-1	ASSMGWDILFTEAF
TRBV30	10	TRBJ1-6	ALQGSGAPLH
TRBV5-4	11	TRBJ2-5	ASSPGLSETQY
TRBV9	10	TRBJ2-5	ASSVVGGRQY
TRBV13	14	TRBJ2-7	ASSPPSRLGSYEQY
TRBV5-1	15	TRBJ2-7	ASSPGGGLVSSYEQY
TRBV6-6	11	TRBJ1-5	ASVQGANQPQH
TRBV5-6	12	TRBJ1-2	ASSLAPEGYGYT
TRBV5-1	12	TRBJ2-2	ASNEDPNTGELF
TRBV10-1	10	TRBJ2-5	ASSREGETQY
TRBV15	13	TRBJ1-4	ATSRDTVGGEKLF
TRBV10-3	11	TRBJ2-5	AIGIQGQETQY
TRBV5-1	13	TRBJ2-5	ASTEVGQGQETQY